The source of this T cell receptor beta chain is a study of blood T cell repertoires in COVID-19. Overall study: There were acute and convalescent COVID-19 samples, and they came from the United States, Italy and Spain. T cells, B-cell-depleted T cells, or PBMCs supplied cDNA or gDNA.

The CDR3 covers 13 residues. The V segment lost 7 bases and the J segment 3 bases; nucleotides outside the gene matches: 3. Germline CDR1 reads MNHEY; CDR2 reads SVGAGI. Authors' analysis steps: Estimation of nucleated cell counts was performed using reference gene primer amplification. The table came from immunoSEQ multiplex PCR; TCRdb's copy has only in-frame clones and leaves some out. V and J calls and clone size are as listed in that table; D and trimming were resolved from the DNA. The profile shows some 250,000 clones, roughly 88% of them singletons. This TCR came from a man aged 35-49 years with acute or convalescent COVID-19. The chain carries TRBV6-5 and TRBJ2-1, with TRBD2 matching over 7 bases. Sequenced sample: peripheral blood. The CDR3, as DNA: TGTGCCAGCACCACGGGGGGCTACAATGAGCAGTTCTTC. This gives the protein CASTTGGYNEQFF.